This is a list of T cell receptor beta chains from one sample in a study of blood T cell repertoires in COVID-19. Some clones are missing from TCRdb's copy, which holds only in-frame ones; the method was immunoSEQ multiplex PCR. This sample has approximately 200,000 clones, with about 88% found just once. The sequenced sample consisted of peripheral blood. The receptor source for this set is a man aged 35 to 55 with active or convalescent COVID-19. CDR3s include the opening cysteine and the closing phenylalanine or tryptophan. A D gene is named only where the DNA matches it firmly. Size values are once, few and many counts, or a class for expanded clones, and some rows have none.

NA	TRBJ2-1	few	TRBV7-9	14	CASSLEGSNNEQFF	TGTGCCAGCAGCTTGGAGGGGTCTAACAATGAGCAGTTCTTC
NA	TRBJ1-2	NA	TRBV7-9	12	CAISRSLYGYTF	TGTGCCATCTCGCGTTCCCTCTATGGCTACACCTTC
NA	TRBJ2-7	NA	TRBV5-1	13	CASSSPGSYEQYF	TGCGCCAGCAGCTCCCCCGGCTCCTACGAGCAGTACTTC
TRBD1	TRBJ2-2	NA	TRBV13	17	CASSSQPGTDYTGELFF	TGTGCCAGCAGCTCGCAACCCGGGACAGATTACACCGGGGAGCTGTTTTTT
NA	TRBJ1-5	once	TRBV28	14	CASSTGPLNQPQHF	TGTGCCAGCAGTACAGGACCGCTCAATCAGCCCCAGCATTTT
TRBD1	TRBJ2-7	NA	TRBV18	15	CASSPGQGKMGEQYF	TGTGCCAGCTCACCTGGACAGGGTAAGATGGGAGAGCAGTACTTC
NA	TRBJ2-1	NA	TRBV9	15	CASSVGSYSYNEQFF	TGTGCCAGCAGCGTAGGGTCCTACTCCTACAATGAGCAGTTCTTC
TRBD1	TRBJ2-5	NA	TRBV3-1/TRBV3-2	16	CASSQGLDRVGETQYF	TGTGCCAGCAGCCAAGGATTGGACAGGGTAGGGGAGACCCAGTACTTC
TRBD1	TRBJ2-1	NA	TRBV28	16	CASSFSSTSRTGEQFF	TGTGCCAGCAGTTTCTCGTCGACTTCCCGGACAGGGGAGCAGTTCTTC
TRBD1	TRBJ1-2	NA	TRBV19	14	CASSIQGAGYGYTF	TGTGCCAGTAGTATACAGGGGGCCGGCTATGGCTACACCTTC
TRBD2	TRBJ2-7	NA	TRBV19	17	CASSIIKTSGAPYEQYF	TGTGCCAGTAGTATAATAAAGACTAGCGGAGCCCCCTACGAGCAGTACTTC
TRBD1	TRBJ1-1	NA	TRBV18	15	CASSPPGQGGTEAFF	TGTGCCAGCTCACCACCGGGACAGGGGGGCACTGAAGCTTTCTTT
TRBD2	TRBJ2-7	NA	TRBV19	17	CASSKGLVLPTTYEQYF	TGTGCCAGTAGTAAGGGACTAGTTTTGCCCACTACCTACGAGCAGTACTTC
NA	TRBJ1-1	once	TRBV9	13	CASSAGGITEAFF	TGTGCCAGCAGCGCCGGGGGGATAACTGAAGCTTTCTTT
TRBD1	TRBJ2-7	NA	TRBV25-1	17	CASSVRAETGVGDEQYF	TGTGCCAGCAGTGTCCGGGCGGAAACAGGGGTTGGAGACGAGCAGTACTTC
TRBD2	TRBJ2-5	NA	TRBV27	14	CASSPGTSGKTQYF	TGTGCCAGCAGCCCAGGGACTAGCGGGAAGACCCAGTACTTC
TRBD2	TRBJ2-2	NA	TRBV15	19	CATSRMGLAGGRNTGELFF	TGTGCCACCAGCAGAATGGGACTAGCGGGGGGGCGGAACACCGGGGAGCTGTTTTTT
NA	TRBJ1-5	once	TRBV28	13	CACRGSVRGPQHF	TGTGCCTGCCGCGGTTCTGTCCGGGGGCCCCAGCATTTT
TRBD1	TRBJ1-4	NA	TRBV7-8	14	CASTAGGGGEKLFF	TGTGCCAGCACCGCCGGAGGGGGCGGTGAAAAACTGTTTTTT
TRBD1	TRBJ1-2	once	TRBV6-5	13	CASRGGQGNGYTF	TGTGCCAGCAGGGGGGGACAGGGGAATGGCTACACCTTC
NA	TRBJ1-1	NA	TRBV11-3	13	CASSTRGGTEAFF	TGTGCCAGCAGCACAAGGGGAGGCACTGAAGCTTTCTTT
NA	TRBJ1-3	NA	TRBV6-5	15	CASSPKPTPGNTIYF	TGTGCCAGCAGTCCCAAGCCCACCCCTGGAAACACCATATATTTT
NA	TRBJ1-3	once	TRBV3-1/TRBV3-2	17	CASSQVSAGGEGNTIYF	TGTGCCAGCAGCCAAGTGTCGGCAGGAGGGGAAGGAAACACCATATATTTT
NA	TRBJ1-5	NA	TRBV28	13	CASTQGPHQPQHF	TGTGCCAGCACCCAGGGTCCTCATCAGCCCCAGCATTTT
NA	TRBJ2-3	NA	TRBV5-1	12	CASSSEADTQYF	TGCGCCAGCAGCTCGGAGGCGGATACGCAGTATTTT
NA	TRBJ1-5	NA	TRBV28	13	CAGSSKTSQPQHF	TGTGCCGGATCCTCGAAGACAAGTCAGCCCCAGCATTTT
TRBD2	TRBJ2-1	NA	TRBV11-2	17	CASSLSGRAWSYNEQFF	TGTGCCAGCAGCCTTAGCGGGAGGGCCTGGTCCTACAATGAGCAGTTCTTC
NA	TRBJ2-7	NA	TRBV28	14	CASSLSLAEYEQYF	TGTGCCAGCAGTTTATCATTAGCGGAATACGAGCAGTACTTC
NA	TRBJ2-2	NA	TRBV7-8	17	CASSPSDGGGDTGELFF	TGTGCCAGCAGCCCGTCGGACGGAGGGGGCGACACCGGGGAGCTGTTTTTT
TRBD2	TRBJ2-1	NA	TRBV9	16	CASSVGLAGIYNEQFF	TGTGCCAGCAGCGTGGGACTAGCGGGGATATACAATGAGCAGTTCTTC
NA	TRBJ2-1	NA	TRBV7-2	15	CASSLRGMAPYEQFF	TGTGCCAGCAGCCTAAGGGGTATGGCCCCCTATGAGCAGTTCTTC
NA	TRBJ1-2	NA	TRBV19	15	CASSHHTTVNYGYTF	TGTGCCAGTAGTCATCACACGACAGTGAACTATGGCTACACCTTC
NA	TRBJ1-4	NA	TRBV9	15	CASSVATGYYEKLFF	TGTGCCAGCAGCGTAGCTACGGGTTATTATGAAAAACTGTTTTTT
NA	TRBJ2-1	once	TRBV6-5	14	CASSYSGGYNEQFF	TGTGCCAGCAGTTACTCAGGCGGCTACAATGAGCAGTTCTTC
TRBD1	TRBJ1-1	NA	TRBV10-2	15	CASSASGGAITEAFF	TGCGCCAGCAGCGCCTCAGGGGGCGCGATCACTGAAGCTTTCTTT
TRBD2	TRBJ2-1	NA	TRBV19	18	CASSQPPGLAGSYNEQFF	TGTGCCAGTAGCCAACCGCCGGGACTAGCGGGCTCCTACAATGAGCAGTTCTTC
TRBD2	TRBJ2-5	NA	TRBV10-1	16	CASSETSGRAQETQYF	TGCGCCAGCAGTGAGACTAGCGGGCGAGCCCAAGAGACCCAGTACTTC
NA	TRBJ1-2	NA	TRBV28	14	CASSPWDFNHGYTF	TGTGCCAGCAGTCCATGGGACTTTAACCATGGCTACACCTTC
NA	TRBJ1-6	NA	TRBV28	13	CASTGTLRSPLHF	TGTGCCAGCACCGGGACTCTGAGGTCACCCCTCCACTTT
NA	TRBJ2-6	NA	TRBV28	15	CASSPLQFGANVLTF	TGTGCCAGCAGCCCGTTACAGTTTGGGGCCAACGTCCTGACTTTC
NA	TRBJ1-1	few	TRBV7-9	14	CASGSYPGGTEAFF	TGTGCCAGCGGATCTTACCCCGGGGGCACTGAAGCTTTCTTT
TRBD1	TRBJ2-7	NA	TRBV27	18	CASSFGRRQGGRLYEQYF	TGTGCCAGCAGTTTCGGCCGTAGACAGGGGGGGAGGCTCTACGAGCAGTACTTC
NA	TRBJ1-1	NA	TRBV27	15	CASSLFTGSNTEAFF	TGTGCCAGCAGTTTATTTACAGGGTCGAACACTGAAGCTTTCTTT
TRBD1	TRBJ2-3	NA	TRBV9	14	CASSIDTTGASQYF	TGTGCCAGCAGTATTGACACGACAGGGGCCTCGCAGTATTTT
TRBD1	TRBJ1-2	once	TRBV27	15	CASSPSGGGHYGYTF	TGTGCCAGCAGTCCGAGCGGAGGGGGCCACTATGGCTACACCTTC